Listed below are T cell receptor beta chains from one sample, sequenced in a study of OX40 agonist ivuxolimab in advanced cancers. The assay was immunoSEQ multiplex PCR, and TCRdb's table has in-frame clones only and misses some. The sample holds roughly 68,000 clones; approximately 90% are singletons and the top ten take around 15%. Sequences were derived from CD4+ or CD8+ T cells sorted from blood, sampled in a trial of the OX40 agonist ivuxolimab. These receptors originate from an adult with an advanced solid tumor such as melanoma, head and neck, liver or kidney cancer. The conserved cysteine and the conserved F or W are not part of the CDR3 here.

v_gene	len	j_gene	CDR3aa
TRBV11-1	13	TRBJ1-2	ASSPSLPGAYGYT
TRBV7-9	13	TRBJ2-3	ASSGRTGWTDTQY
TRBV2	11	TRBJ2-7	ASIQANSYEQY
TRBV7-9	10	TRBJ2-3	ASSPGTDTQY
TRBV7-9	12	TRBJ1-4	ASSRTGYNEKLF
TRBV27	12	TRBJ2-5	ASSFRRGGETQY
TRBV27	10	TRBJ2-7	ASSPGWNEQY
TRBV5-5	11	TRBJ2-7	ASSFGRTDEQY
TRBV9	9	TRBJ1-3	ASSVGNTIY
TRBV11-2	12	TRBJ1-1	ASSFQHENTEAF
TRBV7-9	13	TRBJ1-1	ASRPPRGLNTEAF
TRBV5-6	14	TRBJ1-2	ASSQAGTSANYGYT
TRBV9	14	TRBJ1-1	ASSVDKFGENTEAF
TRBV29-1	11	TRBJ2-1	SVEGGGANEQF
TRBV27	12	TRBJ2-7	ASSYGTGSYEQY
TRBV4-1	17	TRBJ2-1	ASSAQGGAGGGSYNEQF
TRBV15	14	TRBJ2-7	ATSGHRTGATYEQY
TRBV27	15	TRBJ2-2	ASSLSPGLPYTGELF
TRBV2	11	TRBJ2-7	ASSEGRAYEQY
TRBV7-3	11	TRBJ1-1	ASSFGRTTEAF
TRBV7-2	12	TRBJ2-1	ASSKDGSYNEQF
TRBV28	13	TRBJ2-1	ASSWGTGAGDEQF
TRBV6-6	12	TRBJ1-4	ASRPRDRNEKLF
TRBV11-1	12	TRBJ2-5	ASSLTGDGETQY
TRBV28	13	TRBJ2-7	ASKASSGRPGTEY
TRBV19	15	TRBJ2-1	ASTIFGGSSSYNEQF
TRBV7-8	16	TRBJ1-2	ASSPGLAGQIDTYGYT
TRBV19	13	TRBJ2-7	ASSRGRSLTYEQY
TRBV11-2	11	TRBJ1-1	ASSAFGDTEAF
TRBV27	12	TRBJ1-2	ASSFLPERYGYT